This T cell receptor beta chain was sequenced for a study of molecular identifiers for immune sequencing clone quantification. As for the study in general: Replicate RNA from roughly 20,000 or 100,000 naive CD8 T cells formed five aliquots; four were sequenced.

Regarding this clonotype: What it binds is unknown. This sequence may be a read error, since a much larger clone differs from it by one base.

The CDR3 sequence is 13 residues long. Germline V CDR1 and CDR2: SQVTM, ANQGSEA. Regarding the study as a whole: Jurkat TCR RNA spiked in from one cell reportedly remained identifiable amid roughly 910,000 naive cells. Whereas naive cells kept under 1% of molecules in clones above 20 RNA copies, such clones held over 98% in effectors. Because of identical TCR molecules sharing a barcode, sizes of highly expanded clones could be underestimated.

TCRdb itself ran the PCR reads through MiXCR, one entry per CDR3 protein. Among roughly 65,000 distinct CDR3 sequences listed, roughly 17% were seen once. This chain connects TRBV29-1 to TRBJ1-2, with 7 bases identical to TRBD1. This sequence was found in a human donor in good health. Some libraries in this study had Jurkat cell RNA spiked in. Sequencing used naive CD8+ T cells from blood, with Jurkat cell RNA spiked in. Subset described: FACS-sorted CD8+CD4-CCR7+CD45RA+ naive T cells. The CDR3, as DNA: TGCAGCGTTGGAGAACAGGGGTCCTATGGCTACATCTTC. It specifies CSVGEQGSYGYIF.